One TCR beta chain is described in this entry. Assay used: immunoSEQ multiplex PCR; TCRdb lists only in-frame clones, some missing. This sample has roughly 70,000 clones; 88% occur once, and the top ten carry approximately 6.8%. The sample belongs to a study of blood T cell repertoires in COVID-19. Overall study context: T cells, B-cell-depleted T cells, or PBMCs supplied cDNA or gDNA.

With V trimmed by 7 bases and J by 6 bases, 8 bases remained unmatched. The length of the CDR3 is 14 residues. Per the germline V gene, CDR1 is SGHRS and CDR2 is YFSETQ. The chain uses TRBV5-1 and TRBJ2-1; 9 bases map to TRBD2. Input material: peripheral blood. The receptor's source is a woman between 65 and 79 years old with acute or convalescent COVID-19. The CDR3 bases are TGCGCCAGCCTGCCCGGTAGCGGGAGCAATGAGCAGTTCTTC. It yields the protein CASLPGSGSNEQFF.